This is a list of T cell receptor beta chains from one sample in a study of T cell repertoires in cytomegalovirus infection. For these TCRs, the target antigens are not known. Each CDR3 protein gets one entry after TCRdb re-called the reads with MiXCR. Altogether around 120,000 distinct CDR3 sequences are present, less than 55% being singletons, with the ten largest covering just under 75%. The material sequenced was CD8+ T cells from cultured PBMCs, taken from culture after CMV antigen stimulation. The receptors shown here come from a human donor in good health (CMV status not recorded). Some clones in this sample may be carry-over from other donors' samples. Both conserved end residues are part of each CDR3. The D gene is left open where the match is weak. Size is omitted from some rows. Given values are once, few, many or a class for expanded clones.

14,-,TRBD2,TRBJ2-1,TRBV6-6,TGTGCCAGCAGTTACGGGGGGGTCTACAATGAGCAGTTCTTC,CASSYGGVYNEQFF
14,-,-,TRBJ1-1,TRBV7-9,TGTGCCAGCAGCTTGATTGAGGCGGGTACTGAAGCTTTCTTT,CASSLIEAGTEAFF
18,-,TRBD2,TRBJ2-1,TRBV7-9,TGTGCCAGCAGCTGGGGACTAGCGGGGGAACTACTCTACAATGAGCAGTTCTTC,CASSWGLAGELLYNEQFF
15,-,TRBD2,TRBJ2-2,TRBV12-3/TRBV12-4,TGTGCCAGCAGTCCAGCGGGGGGGAACACCGGGGAGCTGTTTTTT,CASSPAGGNTGELFF
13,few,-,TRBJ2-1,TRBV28,TGTGCCAGCAGTTTACGCGGCCGTCTGGAGCAGTTCTTC,CASSLRGRLEQFF
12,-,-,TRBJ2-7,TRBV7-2,TGTGCCAGCAGCCCCCGCTCCTACGAGCAGTACTTC,CASSPRSYEQYF
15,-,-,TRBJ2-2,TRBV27,TGTGCCAGCAGTTTAACTAGGAAAAACACCGGGGAGCTGTTTTTT,CASSLTRKNTGELFF
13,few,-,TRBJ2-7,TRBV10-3,TGTGCCATCACTATTGACGGTTCCTACGAGCAGTACTTC,CAITIDGSYEQYF
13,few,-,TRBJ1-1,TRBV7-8,TGTGCCAGCAGCCCGTTGCGGAACACTGAAGCTTTCTTT,CASSPLRNTEAFF
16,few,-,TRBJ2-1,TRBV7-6,TGTGCCAGCAGCTTAGCGGTTGGCGGGGCGGGGAATGAGCAGTTCTTC,CASSLAVGGAGNEQFF
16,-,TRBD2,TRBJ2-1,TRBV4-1,TGCGCCAGCAGCCAAGTAGGGGTGGGAGGGTCCAATGAGCAGTTCTTC,CASSQVGVGGSNEQFF
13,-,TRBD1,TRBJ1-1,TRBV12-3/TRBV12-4,TGTGCCAGCAGTTTAGGGACAGGGGTTGAAGCTTTCTTT,CASSLGTGVEAFF
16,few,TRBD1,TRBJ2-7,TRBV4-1,TGCGCCAGCAGTTACACCGCCGGGACAGGGACCTACGAGCAGTACTTC,CASSYTAGTGTYEQYF
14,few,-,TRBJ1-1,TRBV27,TGTGCCAGCAGTCTAAACCAGGGGTACACTGAAGCTTTCTTT,CASSLNQGYTEAFF
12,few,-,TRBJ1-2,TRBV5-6,TGTGCCAGCACCACAGATGACTATGGCTACACCTTC,CASTTDDYGYTF
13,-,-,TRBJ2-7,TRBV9,TGTGCCAGCAGCCGGGACTCTTACTACGAGCAGTACTTC,CASSRDSYYEQYF
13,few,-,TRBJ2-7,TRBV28,TGTGCCTGCAGACAAGGGTTCTCCTACGAGCAGTACTTC,CACRQGFSYEQYF
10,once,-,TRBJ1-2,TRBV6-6,TGTGCCAGCAGTTCTTACGGCTACACCTTC,CASSSYGYTF
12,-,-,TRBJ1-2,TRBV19,TGTGCCAGGACCGACAGGAACTATGGCTACACCTTC,CARTDRNYGYTF
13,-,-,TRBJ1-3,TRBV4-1,TGCGCCTGCGGAACGGCCTCTGGAAACACCATATATTTT,CACGTASGNTIYF
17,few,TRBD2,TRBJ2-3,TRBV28,TGTGCCAGCAGTTCAATGGAGACTAGCGGGGAGGCAGATACGCAGTATTTT,CASSSMETSGEADTQYF
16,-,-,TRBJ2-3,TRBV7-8,TGTGCCAGCAGCTTAGTTACAGGGGAGGTCACAGATACGCAGTATTTT,CASSLVTGEVTDTQYF
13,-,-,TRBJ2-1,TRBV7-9,TGTGCCAGCAGCCCTGGGACACGGCAGGAGCAGTTCTTC,CASSPGTRQEQFF
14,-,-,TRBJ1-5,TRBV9,TGTGCCAGCAGCGTCTCGGGATCCAATCAGCCCCAGCATTTT,CASSVSGSNQPQHF
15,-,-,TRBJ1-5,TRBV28,TGTGCCAGCGTCCTGGTCCTCGTGGGCAATCAGCCCCAGCATTTT,CASVLVLVGNQPQHF
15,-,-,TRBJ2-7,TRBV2,TGTGCCAGCAGTGCCCTCCTGGACACCTCTCCGGAGCAGTACTTC,CASSALLDTSPEQYF
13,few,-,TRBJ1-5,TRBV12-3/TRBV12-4,TGTGCCAGCAGTTTAGCGGTAGGTCAGCCCCAGCATTTT,CASSLAVGQPQHF
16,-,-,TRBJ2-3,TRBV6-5,TGTGCCAGCAGAGGTGTACAGGTTCCTGGCACAGATACGCAGTATTTT,CASRGVQVPGTDTQYF
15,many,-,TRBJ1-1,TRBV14,TGTGCCAGCAGCCCGAGTGGGGGGCATGGCACTGAAGCTTTCTTT,CASSPSGGHGTEAFF
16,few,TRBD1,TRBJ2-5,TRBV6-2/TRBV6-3,TGTGCCAGCAGTTATCCCTCCGACAGGGACCAAGAGACCCAGTACTTC,CASSYPSDRDQETQYF
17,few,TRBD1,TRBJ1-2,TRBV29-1,TGCAGCGTTGAAGAGCTCACGACAGGGATATCTGACTATGGCTACACCTTC,CSVEELTTGISDYGYTF
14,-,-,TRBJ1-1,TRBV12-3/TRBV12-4,TGTGCCAGCAGTTATATGGACAGGAACACTGAAGCTTTCTTT,CASSYMDRNTEAFF
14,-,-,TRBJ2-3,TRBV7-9,TGTGCCAGCAGCTTAGTGGCAGGGGCAGATACGCAGTATTTT,CASSLVAGADTQYF
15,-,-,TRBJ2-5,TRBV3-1,TGTGCCAGCAGCCACGCCTCACCCGGCGGCGAGACCCAGTACTTC,CASSHASPGGETQYF
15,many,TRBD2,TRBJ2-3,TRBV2,TGTGCCAGCAGACAACTAGCGGGGGGCACAGATACGCAGTATTTT,CASRQLAGGTDTQYF
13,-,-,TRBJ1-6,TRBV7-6,TGTACCAGCAGCTTAGCCACGAACGGTCCCCTCCACTTT,CTSSLATNGPLHF
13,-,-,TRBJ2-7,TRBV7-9,TGTGCCAGCAGCTCGTTAGCCACCTACGAGCAGTACTTC,CASSSLATYEQYF
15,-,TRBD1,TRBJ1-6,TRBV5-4,TGTGCCAGCAGCTGGACGACAGGGGGTAATTCACCCCTCCACTTT,CASSWTTGGNSPLHF
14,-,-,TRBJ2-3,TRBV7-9,TGTGCCTGTCTCGTTCTGGGAAACACAGATACGCAGTATTTT,CACLVLGNTDTQYF
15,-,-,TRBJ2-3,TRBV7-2,TGTGCCAGCAGCTTAATCACGGGGAGCACAGATACGCAGTATTTT,CASSLITGSTDTQYF
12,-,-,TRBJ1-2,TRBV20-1,TGCAGTGCCCGGCAGCCTAACTATGGCTACACCTTC,CSARQPNYGYTF
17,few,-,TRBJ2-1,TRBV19,TGTGCCAGTAGTACCCCGCCCCCCCTGAGCTCCTACAATGAGCAGTTCTTC,CASSTPPPLSSYNEQFF
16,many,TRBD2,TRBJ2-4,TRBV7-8,TGTGCCAGCAGCCCGCTCGCGGGGGGACCAGGGTCCATTCAGTACTTC,CASSPLAGGPGSIQYF
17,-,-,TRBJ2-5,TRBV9,TGTGCCAGCAGCGTAGCTACCGGGGGCGGCTGGGGAGAGACCCAGTACTTC,CASSVATGGGWGETQYF
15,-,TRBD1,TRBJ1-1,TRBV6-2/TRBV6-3,TGTGCCAGCACCCAGGGACAGTTCATGAACACTGAAGCTTTCTTT,CASTQGQFMNTEAFF
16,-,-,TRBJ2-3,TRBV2,TGTGCCAGCAGTGAAGGGCAGGCCCCTAGCACAGATACGCAGTATTTT,CASSEGQAPSTDTQYF
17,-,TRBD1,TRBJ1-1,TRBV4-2,TGTGCCAGCAGCCACTCCGGGACAGGGGGCGTACGTACTGAAGCTTTCTTT,CASSHSGTGGVRTEAFF
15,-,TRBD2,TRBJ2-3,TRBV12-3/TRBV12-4,TGTGCCAGCAGTACCGGACTAGCGATAACAGATACGCAGTATTTT,CASSTGLAITDTQYF
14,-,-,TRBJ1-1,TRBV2,TGTGCCAGCAGTGTTTGGACAGACTACACTGAAGCTTTCTTT,CASSVWTDYTEAFF
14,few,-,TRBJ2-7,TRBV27,TGTGCCAGCAGGTCCAGGGGTTTCTCCTACGAGCAGTACTTC,CASRSRGFSYEQYF
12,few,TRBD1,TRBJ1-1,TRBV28,TGTGCCAGCAGCGGAGGGACAGGTGAAGCTTTCTTT,CASSGGTGEAFF
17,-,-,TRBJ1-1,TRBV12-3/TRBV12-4,TGTGCCAGCAGCTCCCCTTGGGGGACAAATAAGGACACTGAAGCTTTCTTT,CASSSPWGTNKDTEAFF
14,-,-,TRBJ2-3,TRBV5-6,TGTGCCAGCAGCTTCTGGGGCGGTGCAGATACGCAGTATTTT,CASSFWGGADTQYF
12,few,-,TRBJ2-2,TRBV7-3,TGTGCCAGCAGCCCCCCGGCCGGGGAGCTGTTTTTT,CASSPPAGELFF
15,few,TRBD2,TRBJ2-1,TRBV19,TGTGCCAGTAGTATCCTTGGGACTAGCGGGGGGGAGCAGTTCTTC,CASSILGTSGGEQFF